One and the same sample provided the 19 T cell receptor beta chains below, sequenced in a study of cytomegalovirus exposure and HLA in healthy donors. PCR primers comprised 60 Vbeta and 13 Jbeta primers. Clones were read by immunoSEQ multiplex PCR, and TCRdb kept only the in-frame ones, dropping some. The table lists approximately 72,000 clones, roughly 82% of them singletons, with about 1.9% in the top ten. Sequences were obtained from PBMCs. These receptors were collected from a man between 18 and 29 years old in good health and CMV-seronegative.

The chain is built from TRBV7-2 and TRBJ1-6; 10 nucleotides match TRBD1. This CDR3 is built from 16 residues. Trimming took 1 base from V and 5 from J; bases not matched to a gene: 2. The V gene's germline CDR1 is SGHTA and CDR2 FQGNSA. CDR3 region: CASSLGQGAHNSPLHF. The CDR3 DNA follows: TGTGCCAGCAGCTTAGGACAGGGGGCGCATAATTCACCCCTCCACTTT.

This sequence joins TRBV2 and TRBJ2-2, with 7 bases matching TRBD1. The junction had 10 bases not matched to a gene; V was cut back by 7 bases and J by 5 bases. The germline V gene has CDR1 SNHLY and CDR2 FYNNEI. The CDR3 loop spans 15 amino acids. The chain's CDR3 is CASTYRGVGTGELFF. CDR3 nucleotides: TGTGCCAGCACCTACAGGGGTGTTGGGACCGGGGAGCTGTTTTTT. Full variable domain (missing parts from reference TRBV2 and TRBJ2-2): EPEVTQTPSHQVTQMGQEVILRCVPISNHLYFYWYRQILGQKVEFLVSFYNNEISEKSEIFDDQFSVERPDGSNFTLKIRSTKLEDSAMYFCASTYRGVGTGELFFGEGSRLTVL.

The gene calls are TRBV6-6 and TRBJ1-2, with D possibly TRBD1 on 6 matching bases. The germline V gene has CDR1 MNHNY and CDR2 SVGAGI (reference sequence). CDR3 length: 15 amino acids. V was cut by 1 base and J by 4 bases, with 13 bases left in between. Here the CDR3 reads CASSYFGEGGYGYTF. For the CDR3, the DNA is TGTGCCAGCAGTTACTTCGGGGAGGGGGGCTATGGCTACACCTTC.

This rearrangement joins TRBV11-2 to TRBJ2-7, with 9 positions matching TRBD1. V was clipped by 4 bases and J by 1 base; unmatched bases: 5. The CDR3 consists of 15 residues. Per germline, CDR1 SGHAT and CDR2 FQNNGV. The CDR3 DNA reads TGTGCCAGCAGCTCGACCGGGACAGGGTCCTACGAGCAGTACTTC. It yields the protein CASSSTGTGSYEQYF.

A few counts support this clone. As DNA, the CDR3 is TGTGCCAGCAGCTCCCAATGGGGGACAGGGTCCCCAGATACGCAGTATTTT. Its translation is CASSSQWGTGSPDTQYF. The chain has TRBV7-3 and TRBJ2-3; 9 nucleotides line up with TRBD1. Trimming at V came to 4 bases and at J to 4 bases, leaving 12 bases not matched to a gene. Germline V gene sequence: CDR1 SGHTA, CDR2 FQGTGA. The length of the CDR3 is 17 residues. The whole variable domain, filled in from reference TRBV7-3 and TRBJ2-3, reads GAGVSQTPSNKVTEKGKYVELRCDPISGHTALYWYRQSLGQGPEFLIYFQGTGAADDSGLPNDRFFAVRPEGSVSTLKIQRTERGDSAVYLCASSSQWGTGSPDTQYFGPGTRLTVL.

Concerning this clone: Other DNA sequences in this sample translate to the same CDR3. The gene calls are TRBV5-6 and TRBJ1-1; D may be TRBD1 (6 bases). V was clipped by 4 bases and J by 4 bases, with 17 bases between them. The germline V gene has CDR1 SGHDT and CDR2 YYEEEE. CDR3 length: 15 residues. The CDR3 DNA is TGTGCCAGCAGCCTACGACAGGCCCCCTCCACTGAAGCTTTCTTT. It is translated as CASSLRQAPSTEAFF.

The gene calls are TRBV5-1 and TRBJ2-5; no definite D call. From germline, CDR1 is SGHRS and CDR2 YFSETQ. CDR3 length equals 15 residues. Trimming shortened V by 1 base and J by 1 base, and 11 bases separated the two germline ends. CDR3 region: CASSLNRGSQETQYF. The CDR3 DNA is TGCGCCAGCAGCTTGAATCGCGGCAGCCAAGAGACCCAGTACTTC.

The chain carries TRBV6-4 and TRBJ1-2, with 7 bases matching TRBD1. The V gene end was trimmed by 6 bases and the J gene end by 5 bases; junction bases not matched to a gene: 12. Germline values: CDR1 MRHNA, CDR2 SNTAGT. There are 15 residues in the CDR3. CDR3 in amino acids: CASRLVPGGTYGYTF. The DNA of the CDR3 is TGTGCCAGCAGATTGGTCCCAGGGGGAACTTATGGCTACACCTTC.

V is TRBV5-4 and J is TRBJ2-7, with a possible D match to TRBD1 (5 bases). The CDR3 spans 14 residues. Germline loops: CDR1 SGHNT, CDR2 YYREEE (reference sequence). Trimming left V 2 bases short and J 5 bases short, with 14 bases between. The CDR3 here is CASSFSRVKDEQYF. The CDR3 region has the DNA TGTGCCAGCAGCTTCAGCAGGGTAAAGGACGAGCAGTACTTC.

Concerning this clone itself: Germline is not matched at one junction end, which may reflect a read error. The chain employs TRBV11-2 and TRBJ2-7; 7 nucleotides align to TRBD1. Looked up from germline, CDR1 is SGHAT and CDR2 is FQNNGV. CDR3 length: 17 residues. The CDR3 sequence is CDSSLIVWGTESYEQYF. The DNA for the CDR3 is TGTGACAGCAGCTTAATCGTTTGGGGGACAGAGTCCTACGAGCAGTACTTC.

The rearrangement uses TRBV7-3 and TRBJ2-1, with 11 bases aligning to TRBD2. The germline V gene has CDR1 SGHTA and CDR2 FQGTGA. The CDR3 length is 15 residues. The V and J ends lost 6 bases and 7 bases, in that order; junction bases with no gene match: 8. The CDR3 here is CASSLSGGAGNEQFF. The CDR3 nucleotides are TGTGCCAGCAGTCTTAGCGGGGGGGCCGGTAATGAGCAGTTCTTC.

The chain carries TRBV5-8 and TRBJ1-5; D unclear. CDR3 length: 14 amino acids. The V gene lost 3 bases and the J gene lost 5 bases, with 12 bases spanning the gap. Per germline, CDR1 SGHTS and CDR2 YDEGEE. The CDR3 nucleotides are TGTGCCAGCAGCTGGCCCGGGATATATCAGCCCCAGCATTTT. This translates into CASSWPGIYQPQHF.

This clone was picked up a small number of times. The V and J genes are TRBV28 and TRBJ2-7; possibly TRBD1 for D (6 bases). Trimming removed 5 bases from V and 3 bases from J, with 14 bases in between. This CDR3 contains 14 residues. Germline CDR1 and CDR2: MDHEN and SYDVKM. As DNA, the CDR3 is TGTGCCAGCAGTGGGGGCGGGCTTTTCTACGAGCAGTACTTC. Translation: CASSGGGLFYEQYF.

In this sample, this clone turned up once. The chain recombines TRBV4-3 with TRBJ1-2; D is uncertain. V lost 0 bases and J 0 bases, leaving 11 bases between the germline ends. From germline, CDR1 is LGHNA and CDR2 YSLEER. The CDR3 loop spans 16 amino acids. The CDR3 bases are TGCGCCAGCAGCCAAGATTGGCTCCTAGCTAACTATGGCTACACCTTC. Its translation is CASSQDWLLANYGYTF.

This sequence joins TRBV11-2 and TRBJ2-7; the D is unclear. Germline V lookup: CDR1 SGHAT, CDR2 FQNNGV. The CDR3 is 14 amino acids. Trimming stripped 5 bases from V and 1 base from J, with 12 bases between. The CDR3 loop is CASSPRNASYEQYF. CDR3 DNA: TGTGCCAGCAGCCCCCGCAACGCGTCCTACGAGCAGTACTTC.

The chain uses TRBV30 and TRBJ2-7; the match to TRBD2 covers 7 bases. CDR3 length equals 18 residues. From germline, CDR1 is GTSNPN and CDR2 SVGIG (reference sequence). The trim removed 2 bases at V and 0 bases at J, leaving 16 bases unmatched. CDR3 in amino acids: CAWSSPGGGRTSSYEQYF. In nucleotides, the CDR3 is TGTGCCTGGAGTTCCCCCGGTGGCGGGAGAACGAGCTCCTACGAGCAGTACTTC.

This chain links TRBV5-1 with TRBJ1-1; D uncertain. Germline CDR1 reads SGHRS; CDR2 reads YFSETQ. This CDR3 has 14 amino acids. V was pared by 1 base and J by 2 bases, with 9 bases between. As DNA, the CDR3 is TGCGCCAGCAGCTTGACAGCTCTTAACACTGAAGCTTTCTTT. It specifies CASSLTALNTEAFF. The variable domain in full, completed from reference TRBV5-1 and TRBJ1-1, reads KAGVTQTPRYLIKTRGQQVTLSCSPISGHRSVSWYQQTPGQGLQFLFEYFSETQRNKGNFPGRFSGRQFSNSRSEMNVSTLELGDSALYLCASSLTALNTEAFFGQGTRLTVV.

Regarding this clone: One end of the junction varies from germline; a read error may be responsible. The V gene is TRBV7-9, the J gene TRBJ1-1; D might be TRBD1 (6 bases). The CDR3 contains 15 residues. CDR1 and CDR2 (germline): SEHNR, FQNEAQ (reference sequence). The DNA of the CDR3 is TGTTCCAGCAGCTTAGCAGAGGGGGAGGGTACTGAAGCTTTCTTT. Amino acid sequence: CSSSLAEGEGTEAFF.

The sample holds a few counts of this clone. The rearrangement uses TRBV19 and TRBJ2-7, with D perhaps matching TRBD1 (6 bases). The CDR3 loop spans 15 amino acids. V was cut by 2 bases and J by 5 bases, with 16 bases left in between. Germline-derived CDR1 and CDR2 are LNHDA and SQIVND (reference sequence). The chain's CDR3 is CASSIIGTGTNEQYF. The CDR3 DNA follows: TGTGCCAGTAGTATAATCGGGACGGGGACAAACGAGCAGTACTTC.